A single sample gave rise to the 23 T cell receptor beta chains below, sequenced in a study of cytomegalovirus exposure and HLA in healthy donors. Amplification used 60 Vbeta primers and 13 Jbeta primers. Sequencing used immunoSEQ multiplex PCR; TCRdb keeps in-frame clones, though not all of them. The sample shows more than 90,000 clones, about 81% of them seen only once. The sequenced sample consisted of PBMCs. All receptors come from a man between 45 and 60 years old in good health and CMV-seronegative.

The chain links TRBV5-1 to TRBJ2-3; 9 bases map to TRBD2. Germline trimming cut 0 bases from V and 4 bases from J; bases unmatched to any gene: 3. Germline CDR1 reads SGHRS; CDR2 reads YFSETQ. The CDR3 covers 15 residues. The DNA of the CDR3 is TGCGCCAGCAGCTTGGGCGGGGGGGCCCCAGATACGCAGTATTTT. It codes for CASSLGGGAPDTQYF.

In DNA, the CDR3 is TGTGCCAGCAGTCTTGGACTAGCGGGAGAGACCCAGTACTTC. Protein sequence: CASSLGLAGETQYF. The genes are TRBV6-5 and TRBJ2-5; 11 nucleotides match TRBD2. This CDR3 spans 14 amino acids. Trimming took 5 bases from V and 4 from J; bases not matched to a gene: 3. Germline V CDR1 and CDR2: MNHEY, SVGAGI.

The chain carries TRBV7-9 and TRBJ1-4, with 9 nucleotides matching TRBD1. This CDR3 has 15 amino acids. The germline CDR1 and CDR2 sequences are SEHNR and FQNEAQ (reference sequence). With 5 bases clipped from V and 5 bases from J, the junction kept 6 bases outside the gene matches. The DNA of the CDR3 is TGTGCCAGCAGCCTAAGGACAGGGGAGAATGAAAAACTGTTTTTT. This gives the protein CASSLRTGENEKLFF.

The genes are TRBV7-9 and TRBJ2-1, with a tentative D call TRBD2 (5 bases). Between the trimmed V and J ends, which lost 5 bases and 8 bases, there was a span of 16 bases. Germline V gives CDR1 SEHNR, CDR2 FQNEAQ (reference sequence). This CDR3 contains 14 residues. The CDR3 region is CASSPVWSGHEQFF. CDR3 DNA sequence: TGTGCCAGCAGCCCCGTCTGGAGCGGCCATGAGCAGTTCTTC.

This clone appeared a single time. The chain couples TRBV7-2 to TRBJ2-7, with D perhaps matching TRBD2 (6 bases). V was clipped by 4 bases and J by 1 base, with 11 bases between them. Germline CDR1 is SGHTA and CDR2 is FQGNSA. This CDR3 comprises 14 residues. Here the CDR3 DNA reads TGTGCCAGCAGCTCGGACTACGGTTCCTACGAGCAGTACTTC. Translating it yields CASSSDYGSYEQYF.

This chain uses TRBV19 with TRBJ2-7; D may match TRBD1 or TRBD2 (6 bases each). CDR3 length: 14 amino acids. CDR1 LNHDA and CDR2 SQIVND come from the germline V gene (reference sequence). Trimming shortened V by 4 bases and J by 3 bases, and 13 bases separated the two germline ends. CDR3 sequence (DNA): TGTGCCAGTAGTAAAGACAGGAGGGACTACGAGCAGTACTTC. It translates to CASSKDRRDYEQYF.

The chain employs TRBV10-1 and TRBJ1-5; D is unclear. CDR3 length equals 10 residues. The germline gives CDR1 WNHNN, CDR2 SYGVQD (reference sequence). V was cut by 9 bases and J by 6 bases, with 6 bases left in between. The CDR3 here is CARSRQPQHF. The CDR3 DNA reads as TGCGCCAGAAGTCGTCAGCCCCAGCATTTT.

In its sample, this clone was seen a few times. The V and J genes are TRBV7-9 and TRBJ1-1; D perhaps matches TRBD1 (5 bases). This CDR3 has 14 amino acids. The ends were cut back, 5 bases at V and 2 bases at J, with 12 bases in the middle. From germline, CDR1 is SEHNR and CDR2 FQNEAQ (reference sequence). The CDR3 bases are TGTGCCAGCAGCCGTCAGGGTGGAAACACTGAAGCTTTCTTT. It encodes CASSRQGGNTEAFF.

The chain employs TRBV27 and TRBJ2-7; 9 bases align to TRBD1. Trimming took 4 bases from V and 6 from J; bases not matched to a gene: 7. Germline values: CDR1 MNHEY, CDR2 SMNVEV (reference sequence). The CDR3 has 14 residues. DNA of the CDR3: TGTGCCAGCAGTTCGGGGACAGGGAAGAGCGAGCAGTACTTC. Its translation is CASSSGTGKSEQYF.

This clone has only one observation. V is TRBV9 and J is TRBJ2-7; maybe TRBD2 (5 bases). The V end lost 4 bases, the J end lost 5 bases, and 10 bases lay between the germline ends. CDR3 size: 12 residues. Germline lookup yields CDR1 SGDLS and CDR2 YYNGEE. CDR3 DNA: TGTGCCAGCAGCCCTAGGAGGAACGAGCAGTACTTC. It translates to CASSPRRNEQYF.

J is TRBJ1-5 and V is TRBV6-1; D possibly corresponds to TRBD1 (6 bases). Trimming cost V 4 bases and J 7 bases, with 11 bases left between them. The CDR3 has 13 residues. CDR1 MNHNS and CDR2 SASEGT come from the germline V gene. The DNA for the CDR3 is TGTGCCAGCAGTGGGAAGGGGGGGCAGCCCCAGCATTTT. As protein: CASSGKGGQPQHF.

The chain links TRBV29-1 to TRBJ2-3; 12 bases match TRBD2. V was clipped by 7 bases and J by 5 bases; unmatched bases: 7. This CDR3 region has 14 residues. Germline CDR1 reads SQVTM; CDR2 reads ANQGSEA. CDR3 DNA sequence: TGCAGCGCCGCGACTAGCGGGAGCGGAGATACGCAGTATTTT. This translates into CSAATSGSGDTQYF.

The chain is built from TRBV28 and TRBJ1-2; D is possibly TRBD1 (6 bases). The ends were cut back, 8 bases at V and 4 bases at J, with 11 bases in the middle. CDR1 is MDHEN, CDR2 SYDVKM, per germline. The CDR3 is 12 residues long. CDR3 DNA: TGTGCCAGCGCAGGGGCCGGCTATGGCTACACCTTC. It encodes CASAGAGYGYTF.

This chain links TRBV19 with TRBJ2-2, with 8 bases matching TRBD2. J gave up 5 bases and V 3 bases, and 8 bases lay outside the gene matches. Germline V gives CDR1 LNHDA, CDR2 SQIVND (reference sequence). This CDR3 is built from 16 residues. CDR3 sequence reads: CASSIDGGVRTGELFF. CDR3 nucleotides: TGTGCCAGTAGTATTGACGGGGGGGTACGGACCGGGGAGCTGTTTTTT.

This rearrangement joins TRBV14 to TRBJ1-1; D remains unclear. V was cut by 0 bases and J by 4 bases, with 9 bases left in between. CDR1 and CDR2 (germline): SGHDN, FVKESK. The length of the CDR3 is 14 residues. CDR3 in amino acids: CASSQDRQITEAFF. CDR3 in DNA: TGTGCCAGCAGCCAAGATCGTCAGATCACTGAAGCTTTCTTT.

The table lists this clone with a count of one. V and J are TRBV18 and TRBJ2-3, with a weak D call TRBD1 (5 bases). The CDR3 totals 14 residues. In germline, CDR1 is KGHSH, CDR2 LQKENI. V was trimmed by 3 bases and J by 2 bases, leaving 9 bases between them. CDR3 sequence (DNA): TGTGCCAGCTCACCGGGGCAGATCACAGATACGCAGTATTTT. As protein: CASSPGQITDTQYF.

The CDR3 DNA sequence: TGTGCCAGCAGTTTAGGGTGGAGCGGGCATAGCACAGATACGCAGTATTTT. It encodes CASSLGWSGHSTDTQYF. The chain links TRBV27 to TRBJ2-3, with TRBD2 as a possible D gene (6 bases). Per the germline V gene, CDR1 is MNHEY and CDR2 is SMNVEV (reference sequence). Trimming stripped 2 bases from V and 0 bases from J, with 15 bases between. The length of the CDR3 is 17 residues.

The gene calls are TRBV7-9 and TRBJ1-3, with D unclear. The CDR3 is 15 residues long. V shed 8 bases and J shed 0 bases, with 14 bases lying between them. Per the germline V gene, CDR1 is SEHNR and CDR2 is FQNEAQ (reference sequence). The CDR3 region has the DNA TGTGCCAGCGGATCGGCAGGCGACTCTGGAAACACCATATATTTT. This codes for CASGSAGDSGNTIYF.

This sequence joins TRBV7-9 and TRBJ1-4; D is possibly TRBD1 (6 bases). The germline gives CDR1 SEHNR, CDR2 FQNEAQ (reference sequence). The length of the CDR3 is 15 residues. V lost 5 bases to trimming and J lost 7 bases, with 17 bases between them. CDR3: CASSDPGGRSEKLFF. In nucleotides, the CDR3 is TGTGCCAGCAGCGATCCGGGGGGGCGGTCTGAAAAACTGTTTTTT.

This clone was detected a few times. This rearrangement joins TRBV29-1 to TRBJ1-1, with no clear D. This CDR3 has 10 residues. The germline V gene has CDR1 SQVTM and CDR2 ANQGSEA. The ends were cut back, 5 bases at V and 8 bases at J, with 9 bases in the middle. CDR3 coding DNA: TGCAGCGTTTTCACAAAAGAAGCTTTCTTT. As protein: CSVFTKEAFF.

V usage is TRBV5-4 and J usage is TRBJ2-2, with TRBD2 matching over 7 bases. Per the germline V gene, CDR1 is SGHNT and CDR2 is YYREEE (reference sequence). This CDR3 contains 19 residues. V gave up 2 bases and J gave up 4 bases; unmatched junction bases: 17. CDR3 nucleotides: TGTGCCAGCAGCTTTCGCGGGAGAACGAAGAGGCAGGGCACCGGGGAGCTGTTTTTT. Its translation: CASSFRGRTKRQGTGELFF.

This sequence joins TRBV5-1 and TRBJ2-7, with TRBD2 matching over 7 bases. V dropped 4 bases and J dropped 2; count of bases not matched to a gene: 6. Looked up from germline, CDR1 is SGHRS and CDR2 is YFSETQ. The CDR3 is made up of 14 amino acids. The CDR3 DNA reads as TGCGCCAGCAGCGTGAACAGCGGGACCTACGAGCAGTACTTC. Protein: CASSVNSGTYEQYF.

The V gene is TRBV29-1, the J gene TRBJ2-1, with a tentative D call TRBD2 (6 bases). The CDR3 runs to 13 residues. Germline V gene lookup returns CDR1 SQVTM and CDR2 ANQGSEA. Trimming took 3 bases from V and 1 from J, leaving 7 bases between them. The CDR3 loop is CSVDGGSYNEQFF. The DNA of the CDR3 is TGCAGCGTTGATGGAGGGTCCTACAATGAGCAGTTCTTC.